This T cell receptor beta chain was sequenced during a study of T cells in Graves' hyperthyroidism and ophthalmopathy. Graves' hyperthyroidism was deemed stable absent ophthalmopathy progression within 18 months. Lactation, pregnancy, other autoimmune disease or uncontrolled infection led to exclusion of patients. Amplification yielded TCR beta CDR3 regions, with RNA transcripts as the source. HTBI primers were used for first-round RT-PCR of the TCR CDR3. One entry per CDR3 protein results from TCRdb running MiXCR on the multiplex PCR reads. Of almost 600,000 distinct CDR3 sequences in the sample, approximately 44% are singletons; the top ten hold about 8.3%. As concerns this clonotype: Its antigen is unknown.

Regarding the study as a whole: Classification by a 13 V-J model distinguished ophthalmopathy from stable hyperthyroidism.

The sample was peripheral blood or thyroid tissue (not recorded which). The clonotype originates from a woman younger than 35 with Graves' hyperthyroidism.

CDR3 DNA: TGTGCCACCAGCGCCCTTGAGTCCGGGGTGGTCGCGACCCAGTACTTC. Protein sequence: CATSALESGVVATQYF. The chain couples TRBV24-1 to TRBJ2-5, with a possible D match to TRBD2 (5 bases). The V gene's germline CDR1 is KGHDR and CDR2 SFDVKD. The CDR3 sequence is 16 residues long. V lost 7 bases and J 7 bases, leaving 24 bases between the germline ends.